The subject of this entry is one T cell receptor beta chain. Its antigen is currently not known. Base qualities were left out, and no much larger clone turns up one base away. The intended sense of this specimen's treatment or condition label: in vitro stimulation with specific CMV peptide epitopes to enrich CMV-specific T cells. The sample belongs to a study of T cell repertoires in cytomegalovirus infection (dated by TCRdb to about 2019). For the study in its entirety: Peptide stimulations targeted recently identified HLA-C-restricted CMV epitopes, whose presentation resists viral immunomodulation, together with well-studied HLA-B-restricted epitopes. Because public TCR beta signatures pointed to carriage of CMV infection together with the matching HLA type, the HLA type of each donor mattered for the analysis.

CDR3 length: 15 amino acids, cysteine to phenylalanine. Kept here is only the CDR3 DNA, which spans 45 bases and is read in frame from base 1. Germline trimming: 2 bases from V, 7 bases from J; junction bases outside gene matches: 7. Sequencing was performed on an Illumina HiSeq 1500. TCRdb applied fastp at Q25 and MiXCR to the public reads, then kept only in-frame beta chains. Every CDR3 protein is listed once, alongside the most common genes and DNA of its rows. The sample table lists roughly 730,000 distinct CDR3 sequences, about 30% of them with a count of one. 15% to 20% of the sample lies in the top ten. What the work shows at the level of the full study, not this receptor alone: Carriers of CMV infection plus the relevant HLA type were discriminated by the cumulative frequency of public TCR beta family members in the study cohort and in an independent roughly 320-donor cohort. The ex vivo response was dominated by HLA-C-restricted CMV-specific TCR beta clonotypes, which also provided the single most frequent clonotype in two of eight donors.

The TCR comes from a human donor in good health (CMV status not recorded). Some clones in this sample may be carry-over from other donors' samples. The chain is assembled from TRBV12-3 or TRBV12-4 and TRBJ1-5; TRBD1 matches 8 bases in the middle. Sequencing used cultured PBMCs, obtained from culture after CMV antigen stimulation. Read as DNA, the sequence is TGTGCCAGCAGTTTATCCCCAGGGGGCGGACAGCCCCAGCATTTT. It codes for CASSLSPGGGQPQHF.